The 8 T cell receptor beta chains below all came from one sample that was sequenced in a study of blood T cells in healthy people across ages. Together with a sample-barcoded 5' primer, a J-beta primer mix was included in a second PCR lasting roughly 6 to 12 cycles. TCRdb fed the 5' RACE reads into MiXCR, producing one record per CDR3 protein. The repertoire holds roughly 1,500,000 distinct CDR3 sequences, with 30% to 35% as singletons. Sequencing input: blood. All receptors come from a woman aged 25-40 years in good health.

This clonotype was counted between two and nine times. The CDR3 is CASTPGLGTEAFF. The CDR3 bases are TGTGCCAGTACTCCGGGCCTGGGCACTGAAGCTTTCTTT. The chain links TRBV19 to TRBJ1-1; D remains unclear. Trimming cost V 7 bases and J 4 bases, with 13 bases left between them. The CDR3 runs to 13 residues. Germline loops: CDR1 LNHDA, CDR2 SQIVND (reference sequence). The full variable domain, completed using reference TRBV19 and TRBJ1-1, is DGGITQSPKYLFRKEGQNVTLSCEQNLNHDAMYWYRQDPGQGLRLIYYSQIVNDFQKGDIAEGYSVSREKKESFPLTVTSAQKNPTAFYLCASTPGLGTEAFFGQGTRLTVV.

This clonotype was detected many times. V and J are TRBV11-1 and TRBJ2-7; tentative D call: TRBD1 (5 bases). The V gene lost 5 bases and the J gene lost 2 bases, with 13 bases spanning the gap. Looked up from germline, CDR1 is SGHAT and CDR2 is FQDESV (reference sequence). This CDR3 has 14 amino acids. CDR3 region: CASSRGSGTYEQYF. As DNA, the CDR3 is TGTGCCAGCAGCAGGGGTTCCGGTACCTACGAGCAGTACTTC.

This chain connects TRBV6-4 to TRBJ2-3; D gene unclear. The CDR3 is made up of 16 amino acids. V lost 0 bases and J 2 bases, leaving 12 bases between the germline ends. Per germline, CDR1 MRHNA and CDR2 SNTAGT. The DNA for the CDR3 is TGTGCCAGCAGTGACTCGGGTAATAAGCACACAGATACGCAGTATTTT. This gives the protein CASSDSGNKHTDTQYF.

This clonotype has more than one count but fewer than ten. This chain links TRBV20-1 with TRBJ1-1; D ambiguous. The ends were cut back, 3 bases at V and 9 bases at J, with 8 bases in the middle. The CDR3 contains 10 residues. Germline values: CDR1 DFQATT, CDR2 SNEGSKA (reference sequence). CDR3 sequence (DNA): TGCAGTGCTAGTGGGAAGCAAGCTTTCTTT. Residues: CSASGKQAFF.

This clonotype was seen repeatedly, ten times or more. Written as DNA, the CDR3 is TGTGCCAGCAGTAGGGGGTTATACAATGAGCAGTTCTTC. Protein: CASSRGLYNEQFF. V gene TRBV12-3 or TRBV12-4 combines with J gene TRBJ2-1, with D possibly being TRBD1 (6 bases). The CDR3 has 13 amino acids. V lost 5 bases and J 4 bases, leaving 9 bases between the germline ends.

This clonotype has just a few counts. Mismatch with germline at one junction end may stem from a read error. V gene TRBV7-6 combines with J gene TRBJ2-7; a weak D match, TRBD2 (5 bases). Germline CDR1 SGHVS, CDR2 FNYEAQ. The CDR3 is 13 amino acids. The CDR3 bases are TGTGCCAGCAGCTTAGGACGCGCCTCTAGCCGGCTCTTC. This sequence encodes CASSLGRASSRLF.

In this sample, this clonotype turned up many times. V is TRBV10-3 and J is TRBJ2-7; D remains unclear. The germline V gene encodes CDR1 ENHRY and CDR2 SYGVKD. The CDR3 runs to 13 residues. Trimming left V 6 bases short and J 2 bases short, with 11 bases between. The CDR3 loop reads CAISPGGTYEQYF. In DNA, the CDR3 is TGTGCCATCAGCCCCGGCGGCACCTACGAGCAGTACTTC.

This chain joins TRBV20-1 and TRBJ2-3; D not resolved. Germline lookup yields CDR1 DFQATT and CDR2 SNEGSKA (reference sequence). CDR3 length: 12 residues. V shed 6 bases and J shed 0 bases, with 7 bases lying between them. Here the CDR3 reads CSATTSTDTQYF. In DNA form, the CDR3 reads TGCAGTGCAACTACTAGCACAGATACGCAGTATTTT.